One sample yielded the 10 T cell receptor beta chains listed below, sequenced in a study of blood T cell repertoires in COVID-19. Profiling relied on immunoSEQ multiplex PCR, and the TCRdb table lists in-frame clones only, not all of them. The sample contains under 150,000 clones, over 55% of which appear only once. Sequencing was done on a sample of peripheral blood. The source is a woman between 65 and 79 years old with acute or convalescent COVID-19.

This clone was detected a few times. The V gene is TRBV19, the J gene TRBJ2-3; possible D gene TRBD1, 6 bases. The germline V gene has CDR1 LNHDA and CDR2 SQIVND (reference sequence). The V gene lost 3 bases and the J gene lost 1 base, with 14 bases spanning the gap. This CDR3 is 16 amino acids long. CDR3 region: CASSIGVGGGTDTQYF. The CDR3 DNA reads TGTGCCAGTAGTATTGGAGTAGGGGGAGGCACAGATACGCAGTATTTT.

The rearrangement joins TRBV5-4 to TRBJ2-7; 7 bases are a match to TRBD2. V lost 0 bases and J lost 2; bases outside the gene matches: 2. CDR1 and CDR2 from the germline V gene are SGHNT and YYREEE (reference sequence). CDR3 length: 14 residues. The DNA of the CDR3 is TGTGCCAGCAGCTTGGGGGGGGGACCCTACGAGCAGTACTTC. Translated: CASSLGGGPYEQYF.

A remark on this clone: The junction does not match germline at one end; this may be a read error. This chain uses TRBV7-2 with TRBJ2-3; 8 nucleotides agree with TRBD2. The germline CDR1 and CDR2 sequences are SGHTA and FQGNSA. This CDR3 contains 15 residues. CDR3 bases: TGCGCCAGCAGCTTAGCCGGGACTAGTTCGGATACGCAGTATTTT. Residues: CASSLAGTSSDTQYF. The full variable domain, with the rest looked up from reference TRBV7-2 and TRBJ2-3, is GAGVSQSPSNKVTEKGKDVELRCDPISGHTALYWYRQSLGQGLEFLIYFQGNSAPDKSGLPSDRFSAERTGGSVSTLTIQRTQQEDSAVYLCASSLAGTSSDTQYFGPGTRLTVL.

The chain combines TRBV6-4 with TRBJ2-3, with 8 bases lining up with TRBD2. The CDR3 consists of 14 residues. The V and J ends lost 6 bases and 3 bases, in that order; junction bases with no gene match: 5. Germline V gene sequence: CDR1 MRHNA, CDR2 SNTAGT. The CDR3 coding sequence is TGTGCCAGCAGCCCGGGACTAGAAACAGATACGCAGTATTTT. Encoded protein: CASSPGLETDTQYF.

DNA of the CDR3: TGTGCCACCAGTGACCCCGGGACAGTTACAGATACGCAGTATTTT. It translates to CATSDPGTVTDTQYF. The chain uses TRBV24-1 and TRBJ2-3; 7 nucleotides line up with TRBD1. Trimming took 4 bases from V and 3 from J; bases not matched to a gene: 6. The CDR3 length is 15 residues. The germline V gene has CDR1 KGHDR and CDR2 SFDVKD.

This clone was seen just once. This chain links TRBV5-1 with TRBJ2-7; 8 nucleotides agree with TRBD1. The CDR3 extends over 15 amino acids. CDR1 is SGHRS, CDR2 YFSETQ, per germline. V trimming: 0 bases; J trimming: 7 bases; junction bases outside the gene matches: 9. The CDR3: CASSLVTGGNGEQYF. The DNA for the CDR3 is TGCGCCAGCAGCTTGGTCACAGGGGGGAACGGGGAGCAGTACTTC.

This rearrangement joins TRBV5-1 to TRBJ1-2, with TRBD1 as a possible D gene (6 bases). CDR1 and CDR2 from the germline V gene are SGHRS and YFSETQ. The ends were cut back, 4 bases at V and 7 bases at J, with 11 bases in the middle. The length of the CDR3 is 12 residues. DNA of the CDR3: TGCGCCAGCAGCACCCCGACAGGTGGCTACACCTTC. Translating gives CASSTPTGGYTF.

The chain couples TRBV5-1 to TRBJ2-1; 11 bases line up with TRBD2. The junction had 5 bases not matched to a gene; V was cut back by 0 bases and J by 0 bases. Per the germline V gene, CDR1 is SGHRS and CDR2 is YFSETQ. The CDR3 totals 18 residues. In nucleotides, the CDR3 is TGCGCCAGCAGCTTGGGGCCTAGCGGGGGGCCCTCCTACAATGAGCAGTTCTTC. Translating it yields CASSLGPSGGPSYNEQFF. The full variable domain, completed using reference TRBV5-1 and TRBJ2-1, is KAGVTQTPRYLIKTRGQQVTLSCSPISGHRSVSWYQQTPGQGLQFLFEYFSETQRNKGNFPGRFSGRQFSNSRSEMNVSTLELGDSALYLCASSLGPSGGPSYNEQFFGPGTRLTVL.

This chain joins TRBV5-1 and TRBJ2-4, with 7 bases identical to TRBD2. V dropped 0 bases and J dropped 0; count of bases not matched to a gene: 6. CDR1 SGHRS and CDR2 YFSETQ come from the germline V gene. The CDR3 loop spans 17 amino acids. The CDR3, as DNA: TGCGCCAGCAGCTTGGGGCTAGCGGCATCAGCCAAAAACATTCAGTACTTC. It yields the protein CASSLGLAASAKNIQYF.

The rearrangement uses TRBV28 and TRBJ1-5; 7 nucleotides line up with TRBD1. This CDR3 comprises 14 residues. Looked up from germline, CDR1 is MDHEN and CDR2 is SYDVKM. With V trimmed by 6 bases and J by 4 bases, 6 bases remained unmatched. The CDR3 loop reads CASRLGGPNQPQHF. The CDR3 coding sequence is TGTGCCAGCAGACTAGGGGGCCCAAATCAGCCCCAGCATTTT. Using reference TRBV28 and TRBJ1-5 for the parts outside the CDR3, the full variable domain is DVKVTQSSRYLVKRTGEKVFLECVQDMDHENMFWYRQDPGLGLRLIYFSYDVKMKEKGDIPEGYSVSREKKERFSLILESASTNQTSMYLCASRLGGPNQPQHFGDGTRLSIL.